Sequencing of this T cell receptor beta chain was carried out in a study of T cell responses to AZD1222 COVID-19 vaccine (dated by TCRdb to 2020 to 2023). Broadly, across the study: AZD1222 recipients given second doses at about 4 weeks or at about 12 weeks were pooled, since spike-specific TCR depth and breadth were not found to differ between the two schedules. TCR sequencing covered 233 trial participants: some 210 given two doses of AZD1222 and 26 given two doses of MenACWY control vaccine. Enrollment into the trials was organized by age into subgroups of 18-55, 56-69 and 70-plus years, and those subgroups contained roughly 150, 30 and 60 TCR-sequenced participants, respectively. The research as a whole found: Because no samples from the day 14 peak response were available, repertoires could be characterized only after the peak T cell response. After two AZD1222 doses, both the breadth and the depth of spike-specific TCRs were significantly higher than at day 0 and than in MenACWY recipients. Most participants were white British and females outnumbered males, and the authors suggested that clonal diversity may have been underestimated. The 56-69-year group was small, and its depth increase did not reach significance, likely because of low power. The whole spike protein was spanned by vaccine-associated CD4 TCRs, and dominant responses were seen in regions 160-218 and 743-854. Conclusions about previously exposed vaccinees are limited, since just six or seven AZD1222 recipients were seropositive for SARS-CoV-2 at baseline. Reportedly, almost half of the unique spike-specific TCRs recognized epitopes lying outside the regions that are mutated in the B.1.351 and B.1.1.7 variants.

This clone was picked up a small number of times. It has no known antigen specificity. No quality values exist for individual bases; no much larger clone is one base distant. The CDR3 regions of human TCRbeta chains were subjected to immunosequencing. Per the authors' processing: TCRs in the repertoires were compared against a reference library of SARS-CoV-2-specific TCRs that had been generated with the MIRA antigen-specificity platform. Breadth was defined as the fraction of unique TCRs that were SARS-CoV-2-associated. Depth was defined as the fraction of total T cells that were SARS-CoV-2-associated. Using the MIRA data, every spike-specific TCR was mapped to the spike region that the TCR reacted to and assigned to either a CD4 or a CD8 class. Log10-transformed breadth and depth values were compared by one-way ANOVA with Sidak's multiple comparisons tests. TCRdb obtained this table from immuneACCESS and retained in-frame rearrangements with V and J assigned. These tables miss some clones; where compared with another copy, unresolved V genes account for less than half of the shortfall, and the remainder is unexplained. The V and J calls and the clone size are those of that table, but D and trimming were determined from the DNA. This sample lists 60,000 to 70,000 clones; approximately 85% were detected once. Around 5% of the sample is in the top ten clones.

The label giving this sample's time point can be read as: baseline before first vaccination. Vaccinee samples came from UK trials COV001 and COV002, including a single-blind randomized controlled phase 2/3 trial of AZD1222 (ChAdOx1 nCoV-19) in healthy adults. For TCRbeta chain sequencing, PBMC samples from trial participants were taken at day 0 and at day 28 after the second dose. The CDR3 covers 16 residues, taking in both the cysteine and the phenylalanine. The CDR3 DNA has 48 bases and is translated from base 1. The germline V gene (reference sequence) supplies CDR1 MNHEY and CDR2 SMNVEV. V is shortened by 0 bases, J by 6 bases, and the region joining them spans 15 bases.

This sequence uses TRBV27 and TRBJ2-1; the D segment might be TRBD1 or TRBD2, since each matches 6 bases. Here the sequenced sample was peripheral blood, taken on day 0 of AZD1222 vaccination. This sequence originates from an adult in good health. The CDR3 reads CASSLSWGAILNEQFF. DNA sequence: TGTGCCAGCAGTTTATCGTGGGGGGCGATCCTCAATGAGCAGTTCTTC.